This TCR beta chain appears in the sequencing data of a study of blood T cell repertoires in COVID-19. Recruits, aged roughly 18 to 89 years, lived in 24 US areas. Each participant's cohort was designated according to participant-reported clinical history. The sample holds a few counts of this clone. The repertoire was sequenced with immunoSEQ multiplex PCR; TCRdb's copy has only in-frame clones and lacks some. This repertoire shows about 430,000 clones, around nine tenths found once; its top ten account for approximately 1.5%. This CDR3 has 15 residues. V lost 8 bases, J lost 15 bases, and 20 bases stayed unmatched. In germline, CDR1 is GTSNPN, CDR2 SVGIG (reference sequence).

The specimen was PBMCs or T cells enriched from blood (not recorded which). This receptor was identified in a woman aged 18-35 years who had been exposed to COVID-19. V and J are TRBV30 and TRBJ2-1, with TRBD2 matching over 12 bases. The CDR3 spells CAEGAPNLAGGPPFF. The CDR3 DNA is TGTGCCGAGGGAGCCCCCAATCTAGCGGGGGGGCCTCCGTTCTTC.